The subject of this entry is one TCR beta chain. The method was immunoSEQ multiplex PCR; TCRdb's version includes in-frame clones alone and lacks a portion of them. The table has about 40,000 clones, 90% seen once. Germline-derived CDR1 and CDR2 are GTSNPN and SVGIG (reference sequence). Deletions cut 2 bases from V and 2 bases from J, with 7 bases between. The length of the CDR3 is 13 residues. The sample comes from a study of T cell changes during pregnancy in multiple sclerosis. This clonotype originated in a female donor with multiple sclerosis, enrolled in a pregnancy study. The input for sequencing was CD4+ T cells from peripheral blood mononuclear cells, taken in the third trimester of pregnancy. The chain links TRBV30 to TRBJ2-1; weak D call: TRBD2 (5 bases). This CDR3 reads CAWSRGTYNEQFF. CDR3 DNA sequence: TGTGCCTGGAGTCGGGGAACCTACAATGAGCAGTTCTTC. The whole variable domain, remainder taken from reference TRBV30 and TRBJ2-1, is SQTIHQWPATLVQPVGSPLSLECTVEGTSNPNLYWYRQAAGRGLQLLFYSVGIGQISSEVPQNLSASRPQDRQFILSSKKLLLSDSGFYLCAWSRGTYNEQFFGPGTRLTVL.